A selection of T cell receptor beta chains follows, all from one sample in a study of blood T cell repertoires in COVID-19. The table came from immunoSEQ multiplex PCR; TCRdb's copy has only in-frame clones and leaves some out. The sample holds 110,000 to 150,000 clones, roughly 77% seen once. Input material: peripheral blood. The receptor source for this set is a woman in her sixties or seventies with COVID-19, enrolled during active disease. Each CDR3 is given with its conserved first and last residue. Size values are once, few and many counts, or a class for expanded clones, and some rows have none.

j_call clone_size v_call cdr3_aa
TRBJ2-1 . TRBV5-1 CASSETGGTVEQFF
TRBJ1-1 once TRBV6-6 CASRPLGGGEAFF
TRBJ1-1 . TRBV7-2 CASSLGQGITEAFF
TRBJ1-1 . TRBV5-6 CASSWLDRSNTEAFF
TRBJ1-4 . TRBV29-1 CSVELGGGNEKLFF
TRBJ1-2 . TRBV29-1 CSALPDSKPNYGYTF
TRBJ2-2 . TRBV14 CASSQPGTGVTGELFF
TRBJ1-2 . TRBV6-5 CASSYSSGFGYTF
TRBJ1-3 once TRBV5-4 CASSPGGGVSDSGNTIYF
TRBJ1-2 . TRBV5-5 CASSLAETVNYGYTF
TRBJ1-3 . TRBV30 CAWSRGAGNTIYF
TRBJ1-5 . TRBV6-5 CASRQGSLNQPQHF
TRBJ2-1 . TRBV5-4 CASSLAGSGGAFEQFF
TRBJ1-1 . TRBV6-5 CASRSTANTEAFF
TRBJ1-1 . TRBV4-1 CASSQRQGLGNMNTEAFF
TRBJ2-7 few TRBV3-1/TRBV3-2 CASSPGLAGGGYEQYF
TRBJ1-3 . TRBV6-5 CATTQGRQGGNTIYF
TRBJ1-5 . TRBV6-5 CASTPPGGGNQPQHF
TRBJ1-1 . TRBV5-1 CASSLSGPLRGTEAFF
TRBJ1-3 once TRBV11-2 CASSPRGFTIYF
TRBJ2-7 few TRBV2 CASSEHGSGGYEQYF
TRBJ1-4 . TRBV7-4 CASRPTKQPTNEKLFF
TRBJ1-5 . TRBV29-1 CSVRDSGQPQHF
TRBJ2-2 . TRBV24-1 CATSDDRGRTGELFF
TRBJ2-7 . TRBV5-1 CASSQTGLSYEQYF
TRBJ1-5 . TRBV6-5 CASRDRDHQPQHF
TRBJ1-1 . TRBV20-1 CSASVYNTEAFF
TRBJ1-6 many TRBV5-1 CASSLDRGGNSPLHF